The clone carrying this T cell receptor beta chain was found a few times. Its matching antigen is unknown. Disease duration was under 3 months in the ophthalmopathy patients, who also had a Clinical Activity Score of at least 3 and a NOSPECS grade of at least 4. Patients with uncontrolled infections, other autoimmune diseases, pregnancy or lactation were excluded. Trimming stripped 10 bases from V and 5 bases from J, with 14 bases between. The V gene's germline CDR1 is MNHEY and CDR2 SVGEGT. This CDR3 spans 12 amino acids. Amplification of TCR beta CDR3 regions was performed using RNA transcripts as template. First-round RT-PCR with HTBI primers amplified the TCR CDR3 region. Via MiXCR, TCRdb re-called the multiplex PCR reads, giving one row per CDR3 protein. The data hold hundreds of thousands of distinct CDR3 sequences, with about 20% observed a single time. The sample originates from a study of T cells in Graves' hyperthyroidism and ophthalmopathy. Study-wide background: Peripheral blood samples were taken at initial diagnosis, prior to any treatment. Findings and limits, study-wide: Blood also carried most thyroid clonotypes expanded above 0.001.

V is TRBV6-2 or TRBV6-3 and J is TRBJ2-5; D might be TRBD1 or TRBD2, each matching 5 bases. Sequencing input: blood. The sequence was obtained from a young man with Graves' ophthalmopathy. CDR3 loop: CATRGPGETQYF. CDR3 DNA sequence: TGTGCCACGAGGGGTCCAGGGGAGACCCAGTACTTC.